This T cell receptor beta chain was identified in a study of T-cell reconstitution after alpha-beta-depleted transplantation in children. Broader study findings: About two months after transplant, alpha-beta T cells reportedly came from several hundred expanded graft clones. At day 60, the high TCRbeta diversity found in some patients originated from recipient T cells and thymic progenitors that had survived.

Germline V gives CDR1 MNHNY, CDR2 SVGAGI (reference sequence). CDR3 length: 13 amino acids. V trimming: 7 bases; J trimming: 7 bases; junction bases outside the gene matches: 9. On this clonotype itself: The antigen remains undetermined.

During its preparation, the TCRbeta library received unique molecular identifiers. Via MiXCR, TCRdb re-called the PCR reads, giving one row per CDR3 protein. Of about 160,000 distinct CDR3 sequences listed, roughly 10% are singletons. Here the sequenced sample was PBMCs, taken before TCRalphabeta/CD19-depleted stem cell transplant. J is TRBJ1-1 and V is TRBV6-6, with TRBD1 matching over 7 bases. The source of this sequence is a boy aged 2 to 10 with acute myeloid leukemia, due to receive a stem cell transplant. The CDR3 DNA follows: TGTGCCAGCAAACCCGGGACAGTCGATGAAGCTTTCTTT. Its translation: CASKPGTVDEAFF.